These 28 T cell receptor beta chains came from one sample sequenced in a study of OX40 agonist ivuxolimab in advanced cancers. Measured with immunoSEQ multiplex PCR; TCRdb has only the in-frame clones, and not every one. In the table there are tens of thousands of clones, about nine tenths of which are singletons. The source was CD4+ or CD8+ T cells sorted from blood, collected in a trial of the OX40 agonist ivuxolimab. The receptors here all came from an adult with an advanced solid tumor such as melanoma, head and neck, liver or kidney cancer.

The chain recombines TRBV18 with TRBJ1-4, with D perhaps TRBD1 (5 bases). This CDR3 contains 15 residues. Trimming took 2 bases from V and 0 from J, leaving 7 bases between them. Germline CDR1 and CDR2: KGHSH and LQKENI. This CDR3 is CASSPTTATNEKLFF. CDR3 DNA: TGTGCCAGCTCACCAACGACAGCAACTAATGAAAAACTGTTTTTT.

The V gene is TRBV30, the J gene TRBJ1-3, with TRBD1 as a possible D gene (6 bases). Trimming pared 5 bases from V and 0 bases from J, leaving 20 bases between. Per germline, CDR1 GTSNPN and CDR2 SVGIG (reference sequence). The CDR3 consists of 17 residues. Here the CDR3 DNA reads TGTGCCTGGGGATGGGGGACATCCACGGGCTCTGGAAACACCATATATTTT. The encoded protein is CAWGWGTSTGSGNTIYF.

The chain carries TRBV18 and TRBJ1-1, with 8 bases lining up with TRBD1. The CDR3 runs 15 residues. V shed 5 bases, J shed 11 bases, and the junction held 16 bases outside the gene matches. CDR1 is KGHSH, CDR2 LQKENI, per germline. The CDR3 DNA sequence: TGTGCCAGCTCAACCCAAACAGGGGGGACGGCGGGTGCTTTCTTT. Its protein product is CASSTQTGGTAGAFF. Supplemented by reference TRBV18 and TRBJ1-1, the full variable domain reads NAGVMQNPRHLVRRRGQEARLRCSPMKGHSHVYWYRQLPEEGLKFMVYLQKENIIDESGMPKERFSAEFPKEGPSILRIQQVVRGDSAAYFCASSTQTGGTAGAFFGQGTRLTVV.

In its sample, this clone was seen once. J is TRBJ2-2 and V is TRBV9; 8 positions agree with TRBD2. The CDR3 is 16 amino acids. The V and J ends lost 0 bases and 6 bases, in that order; junction bases with no gene match: 7. Germline V gene data show CDR1 as SGDLS and CDR2 as YYNGEE. The CDR3 region has the DNA TGTGCCAGCAGCGTAGGTATTAGCGGGATCCCCGGGGAGCTGTTTTTT. It yields the protein CASSVGISGIPGELFF.

This clone appeared once. The rearrangement uses TRBV30 and TRBJ2-1; a possible D gene is TRBD2 (5 bases). The CDR3 is 14 residues long. Germline V gene sequence: CDR1 GTSNPN, CDR2 SVGIG (reference sequence). The germline V and J ends were trimmed by 0 bases and 3 bases, with 9 bases remaining between them. The CDR3 loop reads CAWSVQLDYNEQFF. CDR3 bases: TGTGCCTGGAGTGTACAACTAGACTACAATGAGCAGTTCTTC.

The rearrangement joins TRBV7-9 to TRBJ2-7; D is possibly TRBD1 or TRBD2 (6 bases each). CDR3 size: 13 residues. V was cut by 7 bases and J by 7 bases, with 17 bases left in between. Germline CDR1 SEHNR, CDR2 FQNEAQ (reference sequence). The CDR3 sequence is CASNPGALAEQYF. CDR3 DNA sequence: TGTGCCAGCAACCCAGGGGCCCTAGCGGAGCAGTACTTC. The full variable domain, in which reference TRBV7-9 and TRBJ2-7 provide the parts outside the CDR3, is DTGVSQNPRHKITKRGQNVTFRCDPISEHNRLYWYRQTLGQGPEFLTYFQNEAQLEKSRLLSDRFSAERPKGSFSTLEIQRTEQGDSAMYLCASNPGALAEQYFGPGTRLTVT.

This chain links TRBV5-1 with TRBJ2-2; TRBD2 matches at 8 bases. Trimming took 5 bases from V and 1 from J; bases not matched to a gene: 4. Per germline, CDR1 SGHRS and CDR2 YFSETQ. The CDR3 has 15 residues. This CDR3 is CASSIAGGNTGELFF. In DNA form, the CDR3 reads TGCGCCAGCAGTATCGCGGGAGGGAACACCGGGGAGCTGTTTTTT.

The chain carries TRBV6-7 and TRBJ1-5; D perhaps matches TRBD1 (5 bases). TRBV6-7 is an open reading frame, and its role is uncertain. The CDR3 sequence is 18 residues long. V was trimmed by 6 bases and J by 0 bases, leaving 21 bases between them. CDR3 bases: TGTGCCAGCAGACCCAGGGTCGGCCCTCGCCATAGCAATCAGCCCCAGCATTTT. This gives the protein CASRPRVGPRHSNQPQHF.

The chain combines TRBV2 with TRBJ1-5, with 9 bases fitting TRBD1. The CDR3 runs 15 residues. Germline V gene lookup returns CDR1 SNHLY and CDR2 FYNNEI. V shed 3 bases, J shed 6 bases, and the junction held 6 bases outside the gene matches. The CDR3: CASSDGQGRSQPQHF. In nucleotides, the CDR3 is TGTGCCAGCAGTGACGGACAGGGGAGGAGTCAGCCCCAGCATTTT.

The rearrangement uses TRBV29-1 and TRBJ1-1; 8 bases match TRBD1. The CDR3 contains 14 residues. J was trimmed by 0 bases and V by 3 bases; bases with no gene match: 3. The germline CDR1 and CDR2 sequences are SQVTM and ANQGSEA. This CDR3 is CSVDRTGMNTEAFF. For the CDR3, the DNA is TGCAGCGTTGATCGGACAGGGATGAACACTGAAGCTTTCTTT.

This chain connects TRBV19 to TRBJ1-2; 10 nucleotides align to TRBD1. The germline CDR1 and CDR2 sequences are LNHDA and SQIVND (reference sequence). Trimming removed 5 bases from V and 0 bases from J; junction bases left unmatched: 3. This CDR3 has 15 residues. The CDR3 region is CASSGTGAPNYGYTF. The DNA for the CDR3 is TGTGCCAGTAGTGGGACAGGGGCCCCTAACTATGGCTACACCTTC.

This clone was seen a single time. The chain recombines TRBV5-1 with TRBJ2-5; 7 nucleotides line up with TRBD1. The CDR3 totals 16 residues. Losses at the gene ends were 3 bases for V and 5 bases for J; bases not matched to a gene: 13. Germline CDR1 reads SGHRS; CDR2 reads YFSETQ. The CDR3 region is CASSSKPDRVLETQYF. In nucleotides, the CDR3 is TGCGCCAGCAGCTCAAAACCTGACAGGGTCCTGGAGACCCAGTACTTC.

CDR3 residues: CASSPNYGRSPLHF. CDR3 coding DNA: TGTGCCAGCAGTCCAAACTACGGACGTTCACCCCTCCACTTT. This chain uses TRBV27 with TRBJ1-6; D uncertain. This CDR3 region has 14 residues. In germline, CDR1 is MNHEY, CDR2 SMNVEV (reference sequence). Trimming took 5 bases from V and 9 from J, leaving 14 bases between them.

The chain links TRBV19 to TRBJ2-7; 11 bases agree with TRBD2. The germline V gene has CDR1 LNHDA and CDR2 SQIVND (reference sequence). The CDR3 runs 17 residues. Trimming cost V 4 bases and J 0 bases; bases outside gene matches: 8. In nucleotides, the CDR3 is TGTGCCAGTAGTACCCCACCGGGACTAGCGGACTCCTACGAGCAGTACTTC. This gives the protein CASSTPPGLADSYEQYF.

The chain couples TRBV5-1 to TRBJ1-3; 7 bases are a match to TRBD1. The CDR3 sequence is 14 residues long. The V gene end was trimmed by 4 bases and the J gene end by 4 bases; junction bases not matched to a gene: 5. The V gene's germline CDR1 is SGHRS and CDR2 YFSETQ. The DNA of the CDR3 is TGCGCCAGCAGCGACGGGACAGCCGGAAACACCATATATTTT. This translates into CASSDGTAGNTIYF.

The chain uses TRBV5-4 and TRBJ2-3; the match to TRBD2 covers 8 bases. Germline lookup yields CDR1 SGHNT and CDR2 YYREEE (reference sequence). The CDR3 has 17 amino acids. V gave up 0 bases and J gave up 5 bases; unmatched junction bases: 11. The CDR3 DNA sequence: TGTGCCAGCAGCTTGGATGGCCCAGCGGGAGTGGGAGATACGCAGTATTTT. It is translated as CASSLDGPAGVGDTQYF.

The rearrangement links TRBV18 to TRBJ2-3; perhaps TRBD1 as D (6 bases). The CDR3 runs to 12 residues. Germline V gene sequence: CDR1 KGHSH, CDR2 LQKENI. The V gene lost 4 bases and the J gene lost 7 bases, with 9 bases spanning the gap. DNA of the CDR3: TGTGCCAGCTCACAAGACAGGAATACGCAGTATTTT. This encodes CASSQDRNTQYF.

J is TRBJ1-1 and V is TRBV10-1, with D maybe TRBD1 (6 bases). This CDR3 is 12 amino acids long. Germline V CDR1 and CDR2: WNHNN, SYGVQD (reference sequence). The CDR3 DNA reads as TGCGCAAAAGGGACAACGAACACTGAAGCTTTCTTT. Translating it yields CAKGTTNTEAFF.

The chain carries TRBV6-1 and TRBJ1-2; tentative D call: TRBD1 (6 bases). V was shortened by 4 bases and J by 0 bases, with 12 bases between the two germline ends. Germline-derived CDR1 and CDR2 are MNHNS and SASEGT. The CDR3 is 15 amino acids. The CDR3 region is CASSGTGLANYGYTF. Here the CDR3 DNA reads TGTGCCAGCAGTGGCACAGGGTTAGCTAACTATGGCTACACCTTC.

The chain uses TRBV11-2 and TRBJ2-7, with D tentatively TRBD1 or TRBD2 (6 bases each). The CDR3 contains 16 residues. Deletions cut 3 bases from V and 7 bases from J, with 22 bases between. Germline loops: CDR1 SGHAT, CDR2 FQNNGV. The CDR3 spells CASSFRARGLSEEQYF. As DNA, the CDR3 is TGTGCCAGCAGCTTTAGGGCCAGGGGACTCTCGGAAGAGCAGTACTTC.

V gene TRBV27 combines with J gene TRBJ2-2; 7 nucleotides agree with TRBD1. The CDR3 is made up of 15 amino acids. Germline V CDR1 and CDR2: MNHEY, SMNVEV (reference sequence). Trimming at V came to 8 bases and at J to 4 bases, leaving 10 bases not matched to a gene. CDR3 sequence reads: CASETGSAGTGELFF. The CDR3 region has the DNA TGTGCCAGCGAGACAGGGTCCGCGGGCACCGGGGAGCTGTTTTTT.

This chain joins TRBV30 and TRBJ2-3; no clear D gene. CDR3 length: 13 residues. The germline V gene encodes CDR1 GTSNPN and CDR2 SVGIG (reference sequence). V was clipped by 2 bases and J by 4 bases, with 10 bases between them. This CDR3 reads CAWSSGVADTQYF. For the CDR3, the DNA is TGTGCCTGGAGTAGTGGAGTTGCAGATACGCAGTATTTT.

The chain joins TRBV6-1 to TRBJ1-1; D unclear. The CDR3 has 15 residues. Per the germline V gene, CDR1 is MNHNS and CDR2 is SASEGT. Trimming stripped 9 bases from V and 0 bases from J, with 17 bases between. The CDR3 coding sequence is TGTGCCAGTAATGCTCGTCGGACGGTGAACACTGAAGCTTTCTTT. It codes for CASNARRTVNTEAFF.

The V and J genes are TRBV6-1 and TRBJ1-5; TRBD1 matches at 9 bases. V was pared by 6 bases and J by 0 bases, with 3 bases of the junction left unmatched. This CDR3 is 15 amino acids long. Germline CDR1 MNHNS, CDR2 SASEGT. The CDR3 is CASRSTGGSNQPQHF. DNA of the CDR3: TGTGCCAGCAGGTCGACAGGGGGTAGCAATCAGCCCCAGCATTTT.

The chain couples TRBV7-8 to TRBJ2-7, with TRBD1 matching over 7 bases. This CDR3 is 14 amino acids long. In germline, CDR1 is SGHVS, CDR2 FQNEAQ. With V trimmed by 2 bases and J by 0 bases, 1 base remained unmatched. The CDR3 reads CASSLRDSSYEQYF. CDR3 nucleotide sequence: TGTGCCAGCAGCTTACGGGACAGCTCCTACGAGCAGTACTTC.

A note on this clone: The junction differs from germline at one of its ends, possibly a read error. V gene TRBV7-2 combines with J gene TRBJ1-5, with a possible D match to TRBD1 (5 bases). CDR1 is SGHTA and CDR2 is FQGNSA in the germline V gene. This CDR3 spans 16 amino acids. DNA of the CDR3: TGTGCCAGCAGCTTAGAGGGGACGACCGGCCTTCAGTCCCAGCATTTT. Translation gives CASSLEGTTGLQSQHF.

This chain joins TRBV18 and TRBJ1-2; D unresolved. V gave up 3 bases and J gave up 1 base, with 9 bases separating them. The CDR3 consists of 14 residues. Germline assignment: CDR1 KGHSH and CDR2 LQKENI. CDR3 sequence: CASSPPSSNYGYTF. For the CDR3, the DNA is TGTGCCAGCTCACCCCCATCTAGTAACTATGGCTACACCTTC.

The rearrangement joins TRBV18 to TRBJ2-1; 12 bases align to TRBD2. The CDR3 sequence is 15 residues long. V was pared by 3 bases and J by 8 bases, with 5 bases of the junction left unmatched. The V gene's germline CDR1 is KGHSH and CDR2 LQKENI. CDR3 sequence (DNA): TGTGCCAGCTCACCTCCGGGACTAGCGGGTCATGAGCAGTTCTTC. Translating gives CASSPPGLAGHEQFF.